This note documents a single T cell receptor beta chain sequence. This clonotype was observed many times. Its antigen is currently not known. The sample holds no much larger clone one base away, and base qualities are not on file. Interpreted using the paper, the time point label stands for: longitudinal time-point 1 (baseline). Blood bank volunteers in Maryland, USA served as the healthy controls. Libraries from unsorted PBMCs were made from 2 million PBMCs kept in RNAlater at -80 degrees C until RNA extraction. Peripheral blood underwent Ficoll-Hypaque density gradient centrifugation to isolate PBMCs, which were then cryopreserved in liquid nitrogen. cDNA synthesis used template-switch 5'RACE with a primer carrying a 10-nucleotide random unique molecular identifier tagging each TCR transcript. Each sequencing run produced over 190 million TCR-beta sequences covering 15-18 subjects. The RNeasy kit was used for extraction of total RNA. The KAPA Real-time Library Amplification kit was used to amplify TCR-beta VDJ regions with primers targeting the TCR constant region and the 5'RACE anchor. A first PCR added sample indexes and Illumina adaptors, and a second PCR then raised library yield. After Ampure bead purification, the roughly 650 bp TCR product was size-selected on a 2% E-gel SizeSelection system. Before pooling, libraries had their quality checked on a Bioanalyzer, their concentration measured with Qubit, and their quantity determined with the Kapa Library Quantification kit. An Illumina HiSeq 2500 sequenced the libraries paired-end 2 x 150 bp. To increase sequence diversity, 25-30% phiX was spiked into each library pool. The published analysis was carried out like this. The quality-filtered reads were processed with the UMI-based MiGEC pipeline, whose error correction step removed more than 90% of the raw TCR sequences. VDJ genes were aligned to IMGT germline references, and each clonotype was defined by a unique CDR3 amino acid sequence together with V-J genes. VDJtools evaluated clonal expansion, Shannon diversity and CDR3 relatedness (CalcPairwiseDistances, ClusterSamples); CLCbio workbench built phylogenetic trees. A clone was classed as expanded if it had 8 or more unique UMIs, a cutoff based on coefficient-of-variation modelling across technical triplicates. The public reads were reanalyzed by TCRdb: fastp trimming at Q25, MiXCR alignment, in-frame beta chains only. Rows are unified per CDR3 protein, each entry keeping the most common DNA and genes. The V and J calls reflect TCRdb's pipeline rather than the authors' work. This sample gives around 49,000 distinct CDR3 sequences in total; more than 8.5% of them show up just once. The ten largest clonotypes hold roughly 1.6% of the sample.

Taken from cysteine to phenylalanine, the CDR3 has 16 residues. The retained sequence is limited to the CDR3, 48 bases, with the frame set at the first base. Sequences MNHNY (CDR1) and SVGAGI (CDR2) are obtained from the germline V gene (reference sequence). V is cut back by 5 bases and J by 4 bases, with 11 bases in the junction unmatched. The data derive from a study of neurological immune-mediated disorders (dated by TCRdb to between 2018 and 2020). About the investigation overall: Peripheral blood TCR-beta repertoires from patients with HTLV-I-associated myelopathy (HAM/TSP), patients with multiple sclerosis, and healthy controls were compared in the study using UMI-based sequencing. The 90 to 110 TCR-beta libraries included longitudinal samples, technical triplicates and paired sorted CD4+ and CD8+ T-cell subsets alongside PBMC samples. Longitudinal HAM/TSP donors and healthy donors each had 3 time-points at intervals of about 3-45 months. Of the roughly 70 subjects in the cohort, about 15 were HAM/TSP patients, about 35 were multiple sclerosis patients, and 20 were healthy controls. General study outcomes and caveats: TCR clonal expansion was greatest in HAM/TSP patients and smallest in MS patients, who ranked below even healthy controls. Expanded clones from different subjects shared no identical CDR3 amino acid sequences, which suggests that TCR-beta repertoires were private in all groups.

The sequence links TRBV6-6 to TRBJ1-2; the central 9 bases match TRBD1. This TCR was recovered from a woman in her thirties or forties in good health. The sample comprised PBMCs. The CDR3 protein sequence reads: CASSHVPGQGFYGYTF. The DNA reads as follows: TGTGCCAGCAGTCATGTTCCGGGACAGGGCTTCTATGGCTACACCTTC.